The 26 T cell receptor beta chains below come from one sample, sequenced in a study of blood T cell repertoires in COVID-19. Data came from immunoSEQ multiplex PCR; TCRdb stores just in-frame clones and leaves some out. The sample comprises 210,000 or so clones, around 85% of which are singletons, and approximately 5.1% rests with the top ten. The specimen sequenced was peripheral blood. The origin of the receptors is a man aged 50-59 years with COVID-19, enrolled during active disease.

The chain joins TRBV27 to TRBJ2-6, with TRBD1 as a possible D gene (6 bases). The CDR3 has 16 residues. Trimming shortened V by 7 bases and J by 2 bases, and 15 bases separated the two germline ends. Per germline, CDR1 MNHEY and CDR2 SMNVEV (reference sequence). CDR3 loop: CASTPRNRAGANVLTF. CDR3 nucleotide sequence: TGTGCCAGCACCCCTCGTAACAGGGCTGGGGCCAACGTCCTGACTTTC.

This clone was seen just once. The rearrangement uses TRBV7-2 and TRBJ2-5, with a possible D match to TRBD1 (6 bases). Germline assignment: CDR1 SGHTA and CDR2 FQGNSA. V lost 5 bases, J lost 1 base, and 14 bases lay in between. This CDR3 has 15 residues. CDR3 loop: CASSPRTDTQETQYF. The CDR3 nucleotides are TGTGCCAGCAGCCCCCGGACAGACACCCAAGAGACCCAGTACTTC.

This clone was seen once. This sequence joins TRBV2 and TRBJ1-1; TRBD1 matches at 8 bases. V lost 8 bases, J lost 4 bases, and 6 bases stayed unmatched. Germline V gene data show CDR1 as SNHLY and CDR2 as FYNNEI. This CDR3 has 13 amino acids. In nucleotides, the CDR3 is TGTGCCAGCCGGACAGGGTACGGCACTGAAGCTTTCTTT. It yields the protein CASRTGYGTEAFF.

The J gene is TRBJ2-5, the V gene TRBV5-4; possibly TRBD2 for D (6 bases). The germline V gene has CDR1 SGHNT and CDR2 YYREEE (reference sequence). With 3 bases removed from V and 1 base from J, the gap between germline ends came to 13 bases. This CDR3 has 15 residues. CDR3: CASSSGTPLQETQYF. The CDR3 DNA is TGTGCCAGCAGCTCCGGGACTCCCCTCCAAGAGACCCAGTACTTC.

The chain recombines TRBV10-1 with TRBJ2-7; tentatively, D is TRBD2 (5 bases). The CDR3 totals 14 residues. Trimming stripped 2 bases from V and 1 base from J, with 9 bases between. CDR1 and CDR2 from the germline V gene are WNHNN and SYGVQD (reference sequence). CDR3 sequence (DNA): TGCGCCAGCAGTGAGGGACTTCCATCCTACGAGCAGTACTTC. It codes for CASSEGLPSYEQYF.

The gene calls are TRBV24-1 and TRBJ2-2; 11 bases agree with TRBD1. CDR1 is KGHDR, CDR2 SFDVKD, per germline. This CDR3 spans 16 amino acids. V lost 4 bases and J lost 4; bases outside the gene matches: 4. This CDR3 reads CATSESGTGGTGELFF. The CDR3 DNA reads TGTGCCACCAGTGAATCCGGGACAGGGGGCACCGGGGAGCTGTTTTTT.

The chain is built from TRBV5-1 and TRBJ2-2, with D uncertain. Trimming removed 0 bases from V and 0 bases from J, with 15 bases in between. This CDR3 is 18 amino acids long. Germline CDR1 SGHRS, CDR2 YFSETQ. This CDR3 is CASSLVGSLFTNTGELFF. CDR3 nucleotide sequence: TGCGCCAGCAGCTTGGTAGGTAGCCTCTTCACGAACACCGGGGAGCTGTTTTTT.

The chain employs TRBV15 and TRBJ1-4; D unresolved. Germline assignment: CDR1 LNHNV and CDR2 YYDKDF (reference sequence). The CDR3 contains 15 residues. Trimming left V 1 base short and J 7 bases short, with 13 bases between. The CDR3 DNA follows: TGTGCCACCAGCAGAGTTGGGCAATACAGTGAAAAACTGTTTTTT. This sequence encodes CATSRVGQYSEKLFF. The variable domain in full, with the rest retrieved from reference TRBV15 and TRBJ1-4, is DAMVIQNPRYQVTQFGKPVTLSCSQTLNHNVMYWYQQKSSQAPKLLFHYYDKDFNNEADTPDNFQSRRPNTSFCFLDIRSPGLGDTAMYLCATSRVGQYSEKLFFGSGTQLSVL.

CDR3 in DNA: TGTGCCAGCAGCCAATCAACTAGCGGGGCGGAGACCCAGTACTTC. Protein: CASSQSTSGAETQYF. This rearrangement joins TRBV4-2 to TRBJ2-5; TRBD2 aligns across 10 bases. The V and J ends lost 2 bases and 5 bases, in that order; junction bases with no gene match: 5. Germline V gene data show CDR1 as LGHNA and CDR2 as YNFKEQ. The CDR3 sequence is 15 residues long.

The genes are TRBV28 and TRBJ1-5; the match to TRBD1 covers 8 bases. V lost 5 bases to trimming and J lost 2 bases; unmatched junction nucleotides: 5. The length of the CDR3 is 15 residues. Germline CDR1 reads MDHEN; CDR2 reads SYDVKM. The CDR3 DNA reads TGTGCCAGCAGTCCCAGGGGGCGTCGCAATCAGCCCCAGCATTTT. This gives the protein CASSPRGRRNQPQHF.

The chain carries TRBV7-3 and TRBJ2-3, with D possibly being TRBD2 (6 bases). Deletions cut 5 bases from V and 8 bases from J, with 11 bases between. Per germline, CDR1 SGHTA and CDR2 FQGTGA. CDR3 length: 12 residues. This CDR3 reads CASSPSGGTQYF. The CDR3 DNA reads as TGTGCCAGCAGCCCTTCCGGGGGTACGCAGTATTTT.

This clone was seen once. V usage is TRBV30 and J usage is TRBJ1-5, with D possibly matching TRBD1 (6 bases). Germline V gives CDR1 GTSNPN, CDR2 SVGIG (reference sequence). This CDR3 is built from 15 residues. The V and J ends lost 0 bases and 8 bases respectively, with 17 bases between them. This chain's CDR3 is CAWSVRDIAREPQHF. Written as DNA, the CDR3 is TGTGCCTGGAGTGTACGGGACATAGCCCGGGAGCCCCAGCATTTT.

V gene TRBV6-5 combines with J gene TRBJ1-2; 7 nucleotides align to TRBD1. This CDR3 region has 13 residues. The germline CDR1 and CDR2 sequences are MNHEY and SVGAGI. Unmatched junction bases numbered 8, after V lost 11 bases and J lost 2 bases. The CDR3 protein is CAAGRGLNYGYTF. CDR3 coding DNA: TGTGCCGCCGGGAGGGGGCTAAACTATGGCTACACCTTC.

The chain uses TRBV2 and TRBJ2-1, with a tentative D call TRBD1 (5 bases). Germline V gene sequence: CDR1 SNHLY, CDR2 FYNNEI. The CDR3 runs 13 residues. The V and J ends lost 2 bases and 5 bases respectively, with 7 bases between them. The CDR3 loop is CASSEQGNNEQFF. DNA of the CDR3: TGTGCCAGCAGTGAACAGGGTAACAATGAGCAGTTCTTC.

A single count supports this clone. The V call is TRBV5-1, the J call TRBJ1-1, with a possible D match to TRBD1 (6 bases). Germline assignment: CDR1 SGHRS and CDR2 YFSETQ. The V end lost 2 bases, the J end lost 5 bases, and 10 bases lay between the germline ends. The length of the CDR3 is 13 residues. The CDR3 DNA reads TGCGCCAGCAGCTTATCGGGACAAACTGAAGCTTTCTTT. This gives the protein CASSLSGQTEAFF.

The chain has TRBV6-5 and TRBJ2-6, with 9 bases lining up with TRBD1. Looked up from germline, CDR1 is MNHEY and CDR2 is SVGAGI. Trimming took 7 bases from V and 2 from J; bases not matched to a gene: 3. This CDR3 has 15 residues. The CDR3 protein is CASTTGGAGANVLTF. The CDR3 region has the DNA TGTGCCAGCACAACAGGGGGCGCTGGGGCCAACGTCCTGACTTTC.

The gene calls are TRBV7-9 and TRBJ1-1; 7 bases fit TRBD1. Germline values: CDR1 SEHNR, CDR2 FQNEAQ (reference sequence). V lost 1 base and J lost 2; bases outside the gene matches: 10. This CDR3 has 17 amino acids. The CDR3 loop is CASSLGRDRRSNTEAFF. CDR3 sequence (DNA): TGTGCCAGCAGCTTAGGCCGGGACAGAAGATCAAACACTGAAGCTTTCTTT.

This chain uses TRBV29-1 with TRBJ2-7, with a tentative D call TRBD1 (7 bases). The CDR3 has 14 residues. V was trimmed by 4 bases and J by 3 bases, leaving 16 bases between them. Germline V gene data show CDR1 as SQVTM and CDR2 as ANQGSEA. CDR3 sequence reads: CSVVEGDRGYEQYF. DNA of the CDR3: TGCAGCGTTGTGGAGGGGGACAGAGGCTACGAGCAGTACTTC.

This clone was found many times. The CDR3: CASSKNFNYEQYF. The CDR3 DNA sequence: TGTGCCAGCAGTAAGAACTTTAACTACGAGCAGTACTTC. This sequence joins TRBV6-2 or TRBV6-3 and TRBJ2-7; D unresolved. Trimming shortened V by 5 bases and J by 3 bases, and 11 bases separated the two germline ends. CDR1 and CDR2 (germline): MNHEY, SVGEGT. CDR3 size: 13 residues.

The chain joins TRBV6-1 to TRBJ1-2, with D perhaps TRBD1 (5 bases). From germline, CDR1 is MNHNS and CDR2 SASEGT. With 3 bases removed from V and 3 bases from J, the gap between germline ends came to 14 bases. The CDR3 runs 15 residues. The CDR3 DNA is TGTGCCAGCAGTGACCCTCGGCTAGGGGACTATGGCTACACCTTC. It is translated as CASSDPRLGDYGYTF.

The J gene is TRBJ1-2, the V gene TRBV2, with 7 bases that match TRBD1. Germline V gene sequence: CDR1 SNHLY, CDR2 FYNNEI. This CDR3 is built from 14 residues. V was pared by 7 bases and J by 2 bases, with 7 bases of the junction left unmatched. The CDR3 loop reads CASIFGQENYGYTF. Here the CDR3 DNA reads TGTGCCAGCATCTTCGGACAGGAAAACTATGGCTACACCTTC.

The genes are TRBV2 and TRBJ1-5; the D is unclear. The CDR3 is made up of 14 amino acids. Germline assignment: CDR1 SNHLY and CDR2 FYNNEI. The V and J ends lost 1 base and 5 bases respectively, with 9 bases between them. The CDR3 bases are TGTGCCAGCAGTGAAGACGGTAGAGATCAGCCCCAGCATTTT. This sequence encodes CASSEDGRDQPQHF.

V gene TRBV27 combines with J gene TRBJ2-1; 10 bases are shared with TRBD2. Germline CDR1 reads MNHEY; CDR2 reads SMNVEV (reference sequence). The CDR3 is 17 amino acids. Losses at the gene ends were 2 bases for V and 0 bases for J; bases not matched to a gene: 4. The CDR3 DNA is TGTGCCAGCAGTTTACTAGCGGGGGCAGGCTCCTACAATGAGCAGTTCTTC. Its translation is CASSLLAGAGSYNEQFF.

J is TRBJ2-3 and V is TRBV6-5, with D perhaps matching TRBD2 (7 bases). The V and J ends lost 2 bases and 6 bases respectively, with 15 bases between them. The CDR3 runs to 15 residues. Germline assignment: CDR1 MNHEY and CDR2 SVGAGI. As DNA, the CDR3 is TGTGCCAGCAGTTACCGGCCGGGGGGCAGGGATACGCAGTATTTT. Translating it yields CASSYRPGGRDTQYF.

The rearrangement joins TRBV21-1 to TRBJ2-7; no DNA check was done on the table's D call, TRBD2. TRBV21-1 is classified as a pseudogene. CDR3 length equals 19 residues. This CDR3 is CASSKGRTSGGERKNEQYF. The DNA of the CDR3 is TGTGCCAGCAGCAAAGGCCGGACTAGCGGGGGGGAGAGGAAGAACGAGCAGTACTTC.

V gene TRBV28 combines with J gene TRBJ1-6; TRBD1 agrees at 8 bases. This CDR3 region has 17 residues. With 6 bases clipped from V and 4 bases from J, the junction kept 11 bases outside the gene matches. The germline V gene has CDR1 MDHEN and CDR2 SYDVKM. In nucleotides, the CDR3 is TGTGCCAGCAGATCAGGAATCCGGGACAGGTATAATTCACCCCTCCACTTT. Translated: CASRSGIRDRYNSPLHF.